Each of the 26 T cell receptor beta chains below was sequenced from the same sample in a study of blood T cell repertoires in COVID-19. Profiling relied on immunoSEQ multiplex PCR, and the TCRdb table lists in-frame clones only, not all of them. The sample has 190,000 or so clones, 65% to 90% seen once. Sequenced sample: PBMCs or T cells enriched from blood (not recorded which). The receptors here all came from a young woman who had been exposed to COVID-19.

The chain joins TRBV10-3 to TRBJ2-3, with TRBD1 as a possible D gene (6 bases). Germline V lookup: CDR1 ENHRY, CDR2 SYGVKD. This CDR3 is 15 amino acids long. Trimming left V 9 bases short and J 1 base short, with 17 bases between. The CDR3 loop reads CAITGMALGTDTQYF. The CDR3 coding sequence is TGTGCCATAACAGGGATGGCGTTAGGCACAGATACGCAGTATTTT.

The gene calls are TRBV11-1 and TRBJ1-1; unclear D gene. Germline loops: CDR1 SGHAT, CDR2 FQDESV (reference sequence). The CDR3 contains 13 residues. V lost 2 bases and J lost 5, with 9 bases in between. The CDR3 protein is CASSLNPGTEAFF. The CDR3 bases are TGTGCCAGCAGCTTAAACCCGGGGACTGAAGCTTTCTTT.

The chain has TRBV6-6 and TRBJ1-2; 8 nucleotides align to TRBD1. CDR3 length: 16 residues. CDR1 is MNHNY, CDR2 SVGAGI, per germline (reference sequence). V lost 0 bases and J lost 8; bases outside the gene matches: 11. Written as DNA, the CDR3 is TGTGCCAGCAGTTACTCGGGACAGGACCTCTTTAGAGGCTACACCTTC. Its translation is CASSYSGQDLFRGYTF.

This chain links TRBV5-6 with TRBJ1-2; D gene unclear. V dropped 0 bases and J dropped 4 bases, with 7 bases sitting between them. The CDR3 is made up of 13 amino acids. The germline V gene encodes CDR1 SGHDT and CDR2 YYEEEE. CDR3 amino acids: CASSLDRRYGYTF. CDR3 coding DNA: TGTGCCAGCAGCTTGGACAGACGCTATGGCTACACCTTC.

V is TRBV21-1 and J is TRBJ1-1; the table's D call, TRBD1, has no DNA check behind it. TRBV21-1 is tagged as a pseudogene. The CDR3 runs 14 residues. The DNA of the CDR3 is TGTGCCAGCAGCAGGGTCAGGGTAAGGGCTGAAGCTTTCTTT. Translating gives CASSRVRVRAEAFF.

V gene TRBV27 combines with J gene TRBJ2-1; 8 bases fit TRBD2. V shed 3 bases, J shed 7 bases, and the junction held 11 bases outside the gene matches. The CDR3 loop spans 16 amino acids. CDR1 and CDR2 (germline): MNHEY, SMNVEV (reference sequence). The CDR3 coding sequence is TGTGCCAGCAGTTTCCCGGGGGGGGAAAGGAGGAATGAGCAGTTCTTC. Its protein is CASSFPGGERRNEQFF.

A single count supports this clone. V is TRBV7-6 and J is TRBJ2-3, with 13 bases lining up with TRBD2. The CDR3 has 16 residues. J was trimmed by 4 bases and V by 5 bases; bases with no gene match: 6. CDR1 and CDR2 from the germline V gene are SGHVS and FNYEAQ. The CDR3 sequence: CASSRLAGGLSDTQYF. Here the CDR3 DNA reads TGTGCCAGCAGCCGACTAGCGGGGGGTCTCTCAGATACGCAGTATTTT.

The chain joins TRBV24-1 to TRBJ1-4, with 7 bases that match TRBD1. J lost 8 bases, V lost 0 bases, and 5 bases had no gene match. Looked up from germline, CDR1 is KGHDR and CDR2 is SFDVKD. The CDR3 contains 15 residues. Here the CDR3 DNA reads TGTGCCACCAGTGATTTGCTAGGGACAGCCGAAAAACTGTTTTTT. Amino acids: CATSDLLGTAEKLFF.

The chain combines TRBV19 with TRBJ1-1, with D maybe TRBD1 (6 bases). There are 16 residues in the CDR3. Germline loops: CDR1 LNHDA, CDR2 SQIVND (reference sequence). V gave up 6 bases and J gave up 3 bases, with 20 bases separating them. CDR3 sequence (DNA): TGTGCCAGTAGATACCCATCATGGGGGCCCCACACTGAAGCTTTCTTT. This encodes CASRYPSWGPHTEAFF.

The chain joins TRBV5-1 to TRBJ1-6, with a possible D match to TRBD1 (6 bases). V was pared by 3 bases and J by 7 bases, with 11 bases between. Germline CDR1 is SGHRS and CDR2 is YFSETQ. This CDR3 is 14 amino acids long. The CDR3 loop is CASSSGQPNSPLHF. The CDR3 bases are TGCGCCAGCAGCTCCGGACAGCCCAATTCACCCCTCCACTTT.

The chain has TRBV27 and TRBJ1-5, with TRBD1 identical over 8 bases. Unmatched junction bases numbered 7, after V lost 8 bases and J lost 1 base. CDR3 length equals 15 residues. The germline V gene has CDR1 MNHEY and CDR2 SMNVEV (reference sequence). CDR3 region: CASGRGTGSNQPQHF. Written as DNA, the CDR3 is TGTGCCAGCGGACGAGGGACAGGAAGCAATCAGCCCCAGCATTTT.

V is TRBV4-1 and J is TRBJ2-1; D is uncertain. V lost 3 bases and J lost 4, with 10 bases in between. The CDR3 extends over 14 amino acids. Germline V gene sequence: CDR1 MGHRA, CDR2 YSYEKL. The DNA of the CDR3 is TGCGCCAGCAGCCATGACTCGGCTTACAATGAGCAGTTCTTC. Encoded protein: CASSHDSAYNEQFF.

V gene TRBV2 combines with J gene TRBJ1-2; D perhaps matches TRBD1 (5 bases). Germline CDR1 SNHLY, CDR2 FYNNEI. Trimming shortened V by 1 base and J by 2 bases, and 8 bases separated the two germline ends. The CDR3 loop spans 14 amino acids. CDR3 in amino acids: CASSEGQFNYGYTF. CDR3 sequence (DNA): TGTGCCAGCAGTGAAGGACAGTTCAACTATGGCTACACCTTC.

The chain joins TRBV30 to TRBJ2-7; TRBD1 aligns across 12 bases. The germline V gene has CDR1 GTSNPN and CDR2 SVGIG (reference sequence). This CDR3 contains 13 residues. J gave up 7 bases and V 7 bases, and 8 bases lay outside the gene matches. CDR3 amino acids: CASDGTGGWEQYF. The CDR3 coding sequence is TGTGCCTCCGACGGGACAGGGGGCTGGGAGCAGTACTTC.

V and J are TRBV4-1 and TRBJ2-7; TRBD2 agrees at 12 bases. The V segment lost 1 base and the J segment 4 bases; nucleotides outside the gene matches: 8. This CDR3 is 17 amino acids long. CDR1 is MGHRA, CDR2 YSYEKL, per germline. The CDR3 loop is CASSQGAGLAGSYEQYF. In DNA form, the CDR3 reads TGCGCCAGCAGCCAAGGGGCCGGACTAGCGGGGTCATACGAGCAGTACTTC.

The V gene is TRBV27, the J gene TRBJ1-1, with 9 bases fitting TRBD1. V shed 5 bases, J shed 5 bases, and the junction held 6 bases outside the gene matches. Germline CDR1 reads MNHEY; CDR2 reads SMNVEV (reference sequence). This CDR3 comprises 14 residues. CDR3 region: CASSTGQGGTEAFF. The CDR3 coding sequence is TGTGCCAGCAGTACGGGACAGGGTGGGACTGAAGCTTTCTTT.

The V gene is TRBV19, the J gene TRBJ1-1; TRBD1 matches 8 bases. Germline V lookup: CDR1 LNHDA, CDR2 SQIVND (reference sequence). V gave up 3 bases and J gave up 5 bases; unmatched junction bases: 8. CDR3 size: 15 residues. Here the CDR3 reads CASSMPGTGSTEAFF. CDR3 bases: TGTGCCAGTAGTATGCCCGGGACAGGAAGTACTGAAGCTTTCTTT.

The rearrangement uses TRBV3-1 (or the pseudogene TRBV3-2) and TRBJ1-3; 7 nucleotides agree with TRBD1. Germline V CDR1 and CDR2: LGHDT, YNNKEL (reference sequence). Germline trimming cut 5 bases from V and 1 base from J; bases unmatched to any gene: 2. The CDR3 loop spans 14 amino acids. This CDR3 is CASSGQVSGNTIYF. In nucleotides, the CDR3 is TGTGCCAGCAGCGGACAGGTGTCTGGAAACACCATATATTTT.

This chain uses TRBV19 with TRBJ2-2; 7 bases are a match to TRBD1. Losses at the gene ends were 10 bases for V and 1 base for J; bases not matched to a gene: 3. CDR3 length equals 13 residues. Per germline, CDR1 LNHDA and CDR2 SQIVND (reference sequence). CDR3 in DNA: TGTGCCACTAGGACAGGGAACACCGGGGAGCTGTTTTTT. Amino acid sequence: CATRTGNTGELFF. The entire variable domain, with the rest obtained from reference TRBV19 and TRBJ2-2, is as follows: DGGITQSPKYLFRKEGQNVTLSCEQNLNHDAMYWYRQDPGQGLRLIYYSQIVNDFQKGDIAEGYSVSREKKESFPLTVTSAQKNPTAFYLCATRTGNTGELFFGEGSRLTVL.

The gene calls are TRBV3-1 (or the pseudogene TRBV3-2) and TRBJ1-2; 7 bases line up with TRBD1. CDR3 size: 14 residues. Germline values: CDR1 LGHDT, CDR2 YNNKEL (reference sequence). J was trimmed by 5 bases and V by 1 base; bases with no gene match: 4. CDR3 sequence: CASSQAGTVYGYTF. The CDR3 DNA is TGTGCCAGCAGCCAAGCAGGGACAGTATATGGCTACACCTTC.

V usage is TRBV5-1 and J usage is TRBJ2-7; 9 positions agree with TRBD1. V was clipped by 4 bases and J by 2 bases; unmatched bases: 10. This CDR3 has 16 residues. CDR1 and CDR2 from the germline V gene are SGHRS and YFSETQ. DNA for the CDR3: TGCGCCAGCAGCCTAGGACAGGGGACCTATCCCTACGAGCAGTACTTC. This translates into CASSLGQGTYPYEQYF.

The V gene is TRBV5-1, the J gene TRBJ1-4; D possibly corresponds to TRBD1 (6 bases). The V and J ends lost 0 bases and 6 bases respectively, with 12 bases between them. CDR3 length: 15 residues. The germline gives CDR1 SGHRS, CDR2 YFSETQ. In DNA, the CDR3 is TGCGCCAGCAGCTTGGGTGTGACAGGTGATGAAAAACTGTTTTTT. Protein: CASSLGVTGDEKLFF.

The gene calls are TRBV24-1 and TRBJ1-2, with 7 nucleotides matching TRBD1. This CDR3 has 11 residues. The V segment lost 10 bases and the J segment 8 bases; nucleotides outside the gene matches: 6. Germline loops: CDR1 KGHDR, CDR2 SFDVKD. Here the CDR3 DNA reads TGTGCCACGGAGGGGGCTGTCGGCTACACCTTC. This codes for CATEGAVGYTF.

This chain uses TRBV2 with TRBJ1-3, with D tentatively TRBD1 (5 bases). V lost 8 bases, J lost 0 bases, and 14 bases lay in between. The CDR3 consists of 15 residues. Per the germline V gene, CDR1 is SNHLY and CDR2 is FYNNEI. DNA of the CDR3: TGTGCCAGCGGGCAAGGGGCCTCCTCTGGAAACACCATATATTTT. This codes for CASGQGASSGNTIYF.

V and J are TRBV19 and TRBJ2-5; D is perhaps TRBD1 (6 bases). The CDR3 consists of 13 residues. V shed 9 bases and J shed 4 bases, with 15 bases lying between them. The germline V gene has CDR1 LNHDA and CDR2 SQIVND (reference sequence). For the CDR3, the DNA is TGTGCCAGCTCAGGGGTTGGTGGAGAGACCCAGTACTTC. Amino acid sequence: CASSGVGGETQYF. The full variable domain, rest sourced from reference TRBV19 and TRBJ2-5, is DGGITQSPKYLFRKEGQNVTLSCEQNLNHDAMYWYRQDPGQGLRLIYYSQIVNDFQKGDIAEGYSVSREKKESFPLTVTSAQKNPTAFYLCASSGVGGETQYFGPGTRLLVL.

V and J are TRBV5-4 and TRBJ1-2; D is undetermined. V lost 4 bases and J lost 2, with 9 bases in between. Germline values: CDR1 SGHNT, CDR2 YYREEE (reference sequence). This CDR3 is built from 13 residues. This CDR3 is CASSIQENYGYTF. The CDR3 region has the DNA TGTGCCAGCAGCATTCAGGAAAACTATGGCTACACCTTC.